This T cell receptor (beta chain) was captured in a study of vaccination effects on CD4 cells after COVID-19. Study-wide background: It was two doses of either the BNT162b2 or mRNA-1273 vaccine that participants received.

The method was immunoSEQ multiplex PCR; TCRdb's version includes in-frame clones alone and lacks a portion of them. There are some 77,000 clones in the sample; roughly 78% occur only once, and roughly 3.9% lies in the top ten. General study points: There was only 1 of 255 vaccine-induced clones in healthy vaccinees that cross-reacted with common cold coronaviruses.

Before sequencing, viral peptide pools were used by the ViraFEST assay to expand antigen-specific CD4+ T cells. A roughly 10-day culture period preceded the isolation of CD4+ T cells. Vaccine recipients lacked prior SARS-CoV-2 infection and had negative nucleocapsid antibodies. Every well housed two million PBMC, which grew in culture alongside around 10 IU/ml IL-2 and about 10 ug/ml peptides. The CDR3 runs to 14 residues. In germline, CDR1 is WNHNN, CDR2 SYGVQD (reference sequence). V lost 7 bases to trimming and J lost 9 bases; unmatched junction nucleotides: 9. In its sample, this clone was seen a few times. Its antigen is undetermined.

The sequenced sample was CD4+ T cells from PBMCs cultured with HCoV-OC43 spike peptides, obtained before COVID-19 vaccination. Subset specified: HCoV-OC43 spike overlapping peptide pool stimulation. The receptor was derived from a human donor who received a COVID-19 vaccine. V usage is TRBV10-1 and J usage is TRBJ2-1, with 10 bases fitting TRBD1. CDR3 region: CASTRDRGRGEQFF. The DNA of the CDR3 is TGCGCCAGCACCCGGGACAGGGGCAGGGGTGAGCAGTTCTTC.